The sequence of this TCR beta chain was determined in a study of vaccination effects on CD4 cells after COVID-19 (dated by TCRdb to between 2021 and 2022). Turning to the overall study: Post-vaccine samples across the study were collected a median of 72 days after the second dose, with a range of 14 to 241. SARS-CoV-2 spike-specific CD4+ TCR repertoires were compared before and after mRNA vaccination in COVID-19 convalescent patients and in infection-naive vaccine recipients. A total of 9 to 11 COVID-19 convalescent patients and a handful of SARS-CoV-2-naive healthy vaccine recipients were included in the full study. Cultures from other donors in the study were sequenced with the Oncomine TCR Beta short-read assay on an Illumina iSeq 100.

In the ViraFEST assay, PBMC were stimulated with viral peptide pools, and antigen-specific CD4+ T cell clonotypes were then identified by expansion using TCR sequencing. After around 10 days of culture, CD4+ T cells were isolated with the EasySep CD4+ T cell isolation kit. Each participant received two doses of an mRNA SARS-CoV-2 vaccine, either BNT162b2 or mRNA-1273. Healthy vaccine recipients had no prior SARS-CoV-2 infection, confirmed by negative nucleocapsid antibodies before and after vaccination. Each well held fewer than 2.5 million PBMC cultured in IMDM containing roughly 4.9% human AB serum, roughly 9.9 IU/ml IL-2 and gentamicin, along with about 9.3 ug/ml peptides. Half of the culture medium was replaced with fresh IL-2-containing medium on days 3 and 7. Unless noted otherwise, every peptide stimulation condition was grown in triplicate wells. Using Ficoll-Paque Plus gradient centrifugation, PBMC were separated from whole blood and then either used fresh or cryopreserved at -140C. The spike proteins of SARS-CoV-2 and of the common cold coronaviruses HCoV-NL63, HCoV-OC43 and HCoV-229E were spanned by overlapping peptide pools. The QIAamp micro DNA kit was used to extract genomic DNA from the cultured CD4+ T cells.

Paper-wide results and their limitations: In healthy vaccine recipients, vaccine-induced clones were almost all SARS-CoV-2 mono-reactive, with only 1 of 255 being cross-reactive with common cold coronaviruses. Limitations of the study were the small number of convalescent patients and the absence of early post-infection timepoints. Clones induced by infection and clones induced by vaccination both contracted markedly at late timepoints after vaccination, which fits with T cell responses waning over time.

Libraries came from the immunoSEQ multiplex PCR assay. DNA from the cultured, isolated CD4+ T cells was subjected to TCR beta CDR3 sequencing. On the authors' methods: The analysis removed non-productive TCR sequences, trimmed reads to the CDR3 region, and retained only CDR3s that were 7 or more amino acids long. The MANAFEST web app was used to identify antigen-specific clonotypes by comparing expansion in peptide wells with expansion in reference cultures. For clones to be considered positive, expansion at FDR<0.05 versus reference and all other wells, an odds ratio above 5, and a frequency above 0.1% in two replicate wells were required. A clonotype was defined as cross-reactive if the clonotype was significantly expanded both in SARS-CoV-2 spike wells and in at least one common cold coronavirus spike condition. CDR3 similarity was assessed by Levenshtein distance using the stringdist R package, and unrooted trees were constructed with ape in R 3.6.1. Imported from immuneACCESS, the table was reduced by TCRdb to in-frame sequences with V and J called. These copies leave out some clones; in studies compared against another copy, an unresolved V gene accounts for under half, and the cause of the remainder is not known. V and J calls and clone size come straight from that table; D and trimming were deduced from the DNA. A total of approximately 29,000 clones appear in this sample, about 70% of them only once. In total, the top ten clones hold approximately 10% of the sample.

Details on this clone: Which antigen it targets is not known. Base quality data are lacking; no much larger clone is found one base away.

The CDR1 and CDR2 encoded by the germline V gene are SGHRS and YFSETQ. CDR3 length: 14 amino acids, cysteine to phenylalanine. Left in the record is the CDR3 DNA by itself, 42 bases read in frame from the first base. V and J are trimmed by 4 bases and 5 bases, and the gene matches miss 6 bases of the junction. The sequencing here drew on CD4+ T cells from PBMCs cultured with HCoV-NL63 spike peptides, taken after COVID-19 vaccination. The cell subset or site label, read with the paper, signifies: HCoV-NL63 spike overlapping peptide pool stimulation. This TCR was sampled from a human donor who received a COVID-19 vaccine. The rearranged segments are TRBV5-1 and TRBJ2-1; TRBD2 agrees with 7 junctional bases. The CDR3 protein is CASSRFSGDNEQFF. The sequenced DNA is TGCGCCAGCAGCCGCTTCAGCGGGGACAATGAGCAGTTCTTC.